Sequencing of this T cell receptor beta chain was carried out in a study of OX40 agonist ivuxolimab in advanced cancers. Study in general: Of mixed ages from about 23 to 90 and averaging about 56 years, the group was roughly 85% male.

Notes on the study in general: CD8+ T cells showed, on average, more clonal expansion than CD4+ cells.

Samples were taken at baseline and on day 1 of cycles 4 and 7. A word on this clone: Antigen unknown.

Trimming removed 7 bases at V and 4 bases at J, with 12 bases between. CDR1 and CDR2 from the germline V gene are MNHEY and SMNVEV (reference sequence). This CDR3 is 13 amino acids long. Profiled with immunoSEQ multiplex PCR; TCRdb holds only in-frame clones, not every one. The sample has about 70,000 clones; over 70% are singletons. V and J are TRBV27 and TRBJ2-3, with TRBD2 as a possible D gene (6 bases). The sample consisted of CD4+ or CD8+ T cells sorted from blood, taken in a trial of the OX40 agonist ivuxolimab. This receptor was obtained from an adult with an advanced solid tumor such as melanoma, head and neck, liver or kidney cancer. The CDR3 DNA reads TGTGCCAGCAAACGGGACTCCGCAGATACGCAGTATTTT. Translation: CASKRDSADTQYF.